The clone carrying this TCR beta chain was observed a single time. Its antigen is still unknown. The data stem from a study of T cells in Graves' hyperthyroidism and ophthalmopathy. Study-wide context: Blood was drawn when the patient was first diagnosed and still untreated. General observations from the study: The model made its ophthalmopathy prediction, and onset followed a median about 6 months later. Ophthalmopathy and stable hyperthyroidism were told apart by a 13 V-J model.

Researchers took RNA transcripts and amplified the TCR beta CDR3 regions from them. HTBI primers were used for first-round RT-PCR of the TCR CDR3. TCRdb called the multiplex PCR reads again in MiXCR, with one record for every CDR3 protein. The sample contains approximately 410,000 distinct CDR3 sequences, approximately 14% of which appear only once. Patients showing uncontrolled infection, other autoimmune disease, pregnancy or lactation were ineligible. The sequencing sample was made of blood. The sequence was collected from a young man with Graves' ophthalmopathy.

The CDR3 DNA reads TGTGCCGCAATGGGGACGGAAGAGACCCAGTACTTC. This codes for CAAMGTEETQYF. The gene calls are TRBV19 and TRBJ2-5; the D gene could be TRBD1 or TRBD2 (5 bases each). Looked up from germline, CDR1 is LNHDA and CDR2 is SQIVND (reference sequence). This CDR3 is 12 amino acids long. With 11 bases removed from V and 3 bases from J, the gap between germline ends came to 13 bases.